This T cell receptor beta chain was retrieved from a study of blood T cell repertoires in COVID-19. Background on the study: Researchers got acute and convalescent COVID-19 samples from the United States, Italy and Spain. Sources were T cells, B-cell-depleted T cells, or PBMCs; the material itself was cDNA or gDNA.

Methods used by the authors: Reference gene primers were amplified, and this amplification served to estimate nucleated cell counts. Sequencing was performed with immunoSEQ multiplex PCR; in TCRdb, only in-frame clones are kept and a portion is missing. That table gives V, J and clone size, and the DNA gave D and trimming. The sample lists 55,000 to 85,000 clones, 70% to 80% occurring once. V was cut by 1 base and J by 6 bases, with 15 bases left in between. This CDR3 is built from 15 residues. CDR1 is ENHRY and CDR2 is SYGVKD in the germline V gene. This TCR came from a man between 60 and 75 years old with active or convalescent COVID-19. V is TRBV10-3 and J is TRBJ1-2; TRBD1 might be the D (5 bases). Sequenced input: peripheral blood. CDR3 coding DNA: TGTGCCATCAGTGAGTGGGGGGGAAAAGGTGATGGCTACACCTTC. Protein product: CAISEWGGKGDGYTF.